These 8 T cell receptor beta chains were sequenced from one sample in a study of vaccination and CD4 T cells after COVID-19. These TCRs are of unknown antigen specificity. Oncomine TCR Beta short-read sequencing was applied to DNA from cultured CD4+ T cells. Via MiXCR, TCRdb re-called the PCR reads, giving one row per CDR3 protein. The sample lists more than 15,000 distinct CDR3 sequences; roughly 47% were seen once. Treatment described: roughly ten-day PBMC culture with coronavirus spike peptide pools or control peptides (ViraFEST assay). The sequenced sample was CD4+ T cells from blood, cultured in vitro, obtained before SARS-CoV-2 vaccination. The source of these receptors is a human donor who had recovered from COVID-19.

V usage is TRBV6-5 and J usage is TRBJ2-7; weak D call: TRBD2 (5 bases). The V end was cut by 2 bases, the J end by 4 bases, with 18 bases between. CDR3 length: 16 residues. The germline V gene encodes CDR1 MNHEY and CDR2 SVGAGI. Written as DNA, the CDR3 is TGTGCCAGCAGTTACGAGAGGAACCCAACGGGATACGAGCAGTACTTC. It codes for CASSYERNPTGYEQYF.

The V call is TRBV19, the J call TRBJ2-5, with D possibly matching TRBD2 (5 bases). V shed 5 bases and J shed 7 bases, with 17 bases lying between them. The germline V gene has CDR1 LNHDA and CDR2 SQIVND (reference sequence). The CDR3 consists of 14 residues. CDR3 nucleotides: TGTGCCAGTAGTCCCGACTCGGGGTTCGGGACCCAGTACTTC. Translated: CASSPDSGFGTQYF.

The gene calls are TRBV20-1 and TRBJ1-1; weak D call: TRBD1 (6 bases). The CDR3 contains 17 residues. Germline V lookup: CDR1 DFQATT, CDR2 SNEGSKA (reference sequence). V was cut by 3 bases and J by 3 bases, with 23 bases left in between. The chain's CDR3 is CSARGLRGPLNHTEAFF. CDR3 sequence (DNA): TGCAGTGCTAGGGGCTTACGGGGGCCCCTCAACCACACTGAAGCTTTCTTT.

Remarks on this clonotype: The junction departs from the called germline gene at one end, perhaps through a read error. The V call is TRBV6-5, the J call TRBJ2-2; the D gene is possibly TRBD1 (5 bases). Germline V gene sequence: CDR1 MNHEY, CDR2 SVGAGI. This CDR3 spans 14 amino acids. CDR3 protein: CAGSYDRNTGELFF. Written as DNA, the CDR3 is TGTGCCGGCAGTTACGACAGGAACACCGGGGAGCTGTTTTTT.

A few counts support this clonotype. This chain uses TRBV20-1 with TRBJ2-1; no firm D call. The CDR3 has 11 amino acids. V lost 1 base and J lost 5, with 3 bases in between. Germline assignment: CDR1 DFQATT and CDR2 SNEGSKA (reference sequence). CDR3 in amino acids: CSARGDNEQFF. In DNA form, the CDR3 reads TGCAGTGCTAGAGGCGACAATGAGCAGTTCTTC.

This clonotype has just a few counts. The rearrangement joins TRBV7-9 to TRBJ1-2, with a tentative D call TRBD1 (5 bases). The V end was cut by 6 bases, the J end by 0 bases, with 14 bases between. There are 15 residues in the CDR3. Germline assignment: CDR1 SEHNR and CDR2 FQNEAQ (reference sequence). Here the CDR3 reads CASSSGISPNYGYTF. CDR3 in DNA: TGTGCCAGCAGTTCAGGGATATCTCCTAACTATGGCTACACCTTC.

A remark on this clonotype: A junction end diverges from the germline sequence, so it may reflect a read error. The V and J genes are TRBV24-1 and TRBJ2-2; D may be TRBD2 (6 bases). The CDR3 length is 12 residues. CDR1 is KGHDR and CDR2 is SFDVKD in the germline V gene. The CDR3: CTTSRGTGELFF. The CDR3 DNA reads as TGTACCACAAGCCGGGGGACCGGGGAGCTGTTTTTT.

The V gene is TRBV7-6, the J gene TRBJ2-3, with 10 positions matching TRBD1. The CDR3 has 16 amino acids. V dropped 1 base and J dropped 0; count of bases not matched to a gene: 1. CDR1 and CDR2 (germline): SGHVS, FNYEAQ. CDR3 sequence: CASSLGTGGSTDTQYF. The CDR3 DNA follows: TGTGCCAGCAGCTTAGGGACAGGGGGGAGCACAGATACGCAGTATTTT.